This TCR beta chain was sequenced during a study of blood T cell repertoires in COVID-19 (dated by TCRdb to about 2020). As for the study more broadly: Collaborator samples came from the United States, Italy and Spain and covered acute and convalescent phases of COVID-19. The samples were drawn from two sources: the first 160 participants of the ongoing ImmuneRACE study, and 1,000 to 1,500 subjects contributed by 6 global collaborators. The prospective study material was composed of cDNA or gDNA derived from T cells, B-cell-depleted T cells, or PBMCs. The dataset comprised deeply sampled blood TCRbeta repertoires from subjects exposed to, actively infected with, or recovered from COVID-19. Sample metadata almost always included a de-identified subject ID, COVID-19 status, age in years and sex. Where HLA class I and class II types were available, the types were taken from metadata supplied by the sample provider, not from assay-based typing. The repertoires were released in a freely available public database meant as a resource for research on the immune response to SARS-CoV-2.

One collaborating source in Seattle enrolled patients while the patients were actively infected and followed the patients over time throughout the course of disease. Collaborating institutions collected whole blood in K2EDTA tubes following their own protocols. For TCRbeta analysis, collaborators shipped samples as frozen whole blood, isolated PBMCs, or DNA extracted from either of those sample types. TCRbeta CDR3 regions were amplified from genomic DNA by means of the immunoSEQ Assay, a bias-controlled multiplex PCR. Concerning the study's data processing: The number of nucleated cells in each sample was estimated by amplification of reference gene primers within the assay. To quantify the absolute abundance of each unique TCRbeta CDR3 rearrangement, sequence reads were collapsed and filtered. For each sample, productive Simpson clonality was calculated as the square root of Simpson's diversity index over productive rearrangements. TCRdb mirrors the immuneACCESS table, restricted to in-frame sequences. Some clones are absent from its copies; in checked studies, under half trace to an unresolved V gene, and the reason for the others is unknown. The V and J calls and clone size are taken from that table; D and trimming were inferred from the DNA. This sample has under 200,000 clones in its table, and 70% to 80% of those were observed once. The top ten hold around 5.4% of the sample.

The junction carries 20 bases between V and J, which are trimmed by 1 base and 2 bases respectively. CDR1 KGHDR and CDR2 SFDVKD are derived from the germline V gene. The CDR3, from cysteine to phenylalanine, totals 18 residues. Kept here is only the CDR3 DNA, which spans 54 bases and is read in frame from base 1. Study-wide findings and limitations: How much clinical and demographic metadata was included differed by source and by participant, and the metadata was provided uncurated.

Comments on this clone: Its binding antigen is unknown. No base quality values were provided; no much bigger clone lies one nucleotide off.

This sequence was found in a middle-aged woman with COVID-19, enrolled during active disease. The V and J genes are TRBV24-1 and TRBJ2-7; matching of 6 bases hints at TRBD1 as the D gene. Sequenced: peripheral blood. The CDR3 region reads CATSDFKQGSPKTYEQYF. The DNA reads TGTGCCACCAGTGATTTCAAACAGGGATCCCCTAAAACCTACGAGCAGTACTTC.